Presented here are 2 T cell receptor beta chains from one specimen sequenced in a study of T cells in Graves' hyperthyroidism and ophthalmopathy. The source material, RNA transcripts, was used to amplify TCR beta CDR3 regions. Initially, a first-round RT-PCR of the TCR CDR3 employed the HTBI primer set. TCRdb independently ran MiXCR on the multiplex PCR reads; one entry per CDR3 protein. Of some 500,000 distinct CDR3 sequences detected, 13% to 15% appear once; the ten largest clones hold around 17%. Sequencing input: blood. These receptors were obtained from a woman aged 18-30 years with Graves' hyperthyroidism.

This clonotype was detected ten times or more. The CDR3 loop is CASTPGGANEKLFF. Here the CDR3 DNA reads TGTGCCAGCACCCCAGGGGGGGCTAATGAAAAACTGTTTTTT. The rearrangement joins TRBV12-3 or TRBV12-4 to TRBJ1-4, with 7 positions matching TRBD1. V was clipped by 7 bases and J by 3 bases; unmatched bases: 5. The CDR3 spans 14 residues.

This clonotype was seen ten or more times. V is TRBV6-8 and J is TRBJ1-1; 8 nucleotides match TRBD1. From germline, CDR1 is MNHGY and CDR2 SAAAGT. The CDR3 length is 13 residues. The junction had 7 bases not matched to a gene; V was cut back by 7 bases and J by 6 bases. CDR3 bases: TGTGCCAGCAAGAGGGAGACAGGGGCTGAAGCTTTCTTT. Amino acid sequence: CASKRETGAEAFF.